A selection of T cell receptor beta chains follows, all from one sample in a study of T cells in Graves' hyperthyroidism and ophthalmopathy. TCRdb re-called the multiplex PCR reads with MiXCR, one entry per CDR3 protein. Here the sample spans roughly 740,000 distinct CDR3 sequences, 15% to 20% being singletons. The sequencing input was blood. Every receptor here comes from a man younger than 35 with Graves' hyperthyroidism. CDR3s include the opening cysteine and the closing phenylalanine or tryptophan. A D gene is named only where the DNA matches it firmly. Some rows mark clone size as missing; the rest say once, few, many or name a class of expanded clone.

J | D | V | length | size | DNA | CDR3
TRBJ2-1 | TRBD2 | TRBV9 | 17 | few | TGTGCCAGCAGCATTGGGCCTAGCGGGGGCACCTACAATGAGCAGTTCTTC | CASSIGPSGGTYNEQFF
TRBJ2-3 | TRBD1 | TRBV12-3/TRBV12-4 | 15 | many | TGTGCCAGCAGTTCACCGGGACAGGGAATAGATACGCAGTATTTT | CASSSPGQGIDTQYF
TRBJ2-5 | - | TRBV12-3/TRBV12-4 | 14 | many | TGTGCCAGCAGTTTAGCGACAGACCAAGAGACCCAGTACTTC | CASSLATDQETQYF
TRBJ2-7 | TRBD1 | TRBV10-3 | 15 | - | TGTGCCATCAGTGAAAGTACAGGGGGGATCAACGAGCAGTACTTC | CAISESTGGINEQYF
TRBJ1-3 | - | TRBV12-3/TRBV12-4 | 17 | many | TGTGCCAGCAGTTTATCGGTTCCGACCTCTGCTGGAAACACCATATATTTT | CASSLSVPTSAGNTIYF
TRBJ1-6 | - | TRBV19 | 12 | - | TGTGCCAGTAGTATGGATAATTCACCCCTCCACTTT | CASSMDNSPLHF
TRBJ1-2 | - | TRBV6-1 | 14 | few | TGTGCCAGCAGTTTCCAACAGGGAAACTATGGCTACACCTTC | CASSFQQGNYGYTF
TRBJ2-1 | TRBD2 | TRBV2 | 15 | - | TGTGCCAGCAGTGGGACTAGCGGGAGGAACAATGAGCAGTTCTTC | CASSGTSGRNNEQFF
TRBJ2-1 | TRBD2 | TRBV30 | 13 | - | TGTGCCTGTAGTAGCGGGGATTACAATGAGCAGTTCTTC | CACSSGDYNEQFF
TRBJ2-1 | - | TRBV2 | 14 | many | TGTGCCAGCAGTGCGGATAGCGCCTACAATGAGCAGTTCTTC | CASSADSAYNEQFF